The 28 T cell receptor beta chains given below trace back to one sample, sequenced in a study of CD8 T cells in ankylosing spondylitis. From the 5' RACE reads, TCRdb called clonotypes with MiXCR, one entry per CDR3 protein. The table lists approximately 350,000 distinct CDR3 sequences, roughly 14% of them singletons. Sequencing was performed on blood, either unsorted or a sorted T cell fraction (not recorded which). These receptors were collected from a male donor with ankylosing spondylitis or in good health (not recorded which).

The CDR3 is CSATIFGGPTYNEQFF. DNA of the CDR3: TGCAGTGCCACCATTTTCGGGGGGCCTACCTACAATGAGCAGTTCTTC. The J gene is TRBJ2-1, the V gene TRBV20-1; D possibly corresponds to TRBD2 (7 bases). The CDR3 spans 16 residues. Between the trimmed V and J ends, which lost 6 bases and 2 bases, there was a span of 20 bases. From germline, CDR1 is DFQATT and CDR2 SNEGSKA (reference sequence).

The chain combines TRBV7-2 with TRBJ2-7; possibly TRBD1 for D (6 bases). The CDR3 covers 13 residues. Germline V gene sequence: CDR1 SGHTA, CDR2 FQGNSA. The ends were cut back, 4 bases at V and 2 bases at J, with 9 bases in the middle. In DNA, the CDR3 is TGTGCCAGCAGCTCCCGGGACACCTACGAGCAGTACTTC. This translates into CASSSRDTYEQYF.

This clonotype has a handful of counts. CDR3 coding DNA: TGTGCCAGCAGCTTAGGCTCCAGAACCGGGGAGCTGTTTTTT. Translation gives CASSLGSRTGELFF. The gene calls are TRBV13 and TRBJ2-2; D remains unclear. CDR3 length: 14 residues. The V gene lost 0 bases and the J gene lost 5 bases, with 7 bases spanning the gap. Germline V gene lookup returns CDR1 PRHDT and CDR2 FYEKMQ (reference sequence).

This clonotype was found many times. The V and J genes are TRBV12-3 or TRBV12-4 and TRBJ1-3; D call uncertain. This CDR3 has 13 residues. V lost 8 bases, J lost 7 bases, and 15 bases lay in between. CDR3 protein: CASYPTGGNTIYF. The CDR3 nucleotides are TGTGCCAGCTACCCGACCGGAGGGAACACCATATATTTT.

The V and J genes are TRBV12-3 or TRBV12-4 and TRBJ1-5; D unresolved. V was clipped by 6 bases and J by 9 bases, with 12 bases between them. This CDR3 contains 12 residues. CDR3 amino acids: CASRYGPRPQHF. The CDR3 DNA is TGTGCCAGCAGATACGGACCCCGGCCCCAGCATTTT.

CDR3 bases: TGTGCCAGCAGCCCCCGGGGAGCGGGAGAATTAGAGACCCAGTACTTC. This sequence encodes CASSPRGAGELETQYF. This chain connects TRBV9 to TRBJ2-5, with 8 bases lining up with TRBD2. Trimming cost V 4 bases and J 4 bases; bases outside gene matches: 12. The CDR3 loop spans 16 amino acids. Per germline, CDR1 SGDLS and CDR2 YYNGEE.

The rearrangement uses TRBV2 and TRBJ1-5; 8 positions agree with TRBD1. The germline CDR1 and CDR2 sequences are SNHLY and FYNNEI. The length of the CDR3 is 19 residues. Trimming removed 5 bases from V and 1 base from J; junction bases left unmatched: 16. The CDR3 region has the DNA TGTGCCAGCAGTCATTATGGACAGGGTATTTTTCTAAGCAATCAGCCCCAGCATTTT. Its translation is CASSHYGQGIFLSNQPQHF.

The CDR3 protein is CASSLGPEYEQFF. In DNA form, the CDR3 reads TGTGCCAGCAGCTTAGGTCCAGAATATGAGCAGTTCTTC. The rearrangement joins TRBV11-2 to TRBJ2-1; D is unresolved. V gave up 1 base and J gave up 8 bases, with 9 bases separating them. The CDR3 sequence is 13 residues long. Germline-derived CDR1 and CDR2 are SGHAT and FQNNGV.

This chain uses TRBV6-2 or TRBV6-3 with TRBJ2-5; D is unresolved. V shed 6 bases and J shed 1 base, with 15 bases lying between them. This CDR3 spans 15 amino acids. In germline, CDR1 is MNHEY, CDR2 SVGEGT. The CDR3 region has the DNA TGTGCCAGCAGGGCCCTGGACCTCTCCCAAGAGACCCAGTACTTC. The encoded protein is CASRALDLSQETQYF.

In its sample, this clonotype was seen many times. This chain links TRBV5-1 with TRBJ1-2, with D possibly matching TRBD1 (6 bases). This CDR3 is built from 12 residues. Germline CDR1 and CDR2: SGHRS and YFSETQ. Between the trimmed V and J ends, which lost 2 bases and 7 bases, there was a span of 9 bases. CDR3: CASSLQGTGYTF. CDR3 nucleotides: TGCGCCAGCAGCTTACAGGGAACTGGCTACACCTTC.

V is TRBV20-1 and J is TRBJ1-2; 9 nucleotides line up with TRBD1. CDR1 and CDR2 from the germline V gene are DFQATT and SNEGSKA (reference sequence). The CDR3 covers 13 residues. Trimming cost V 5 bases and J 1 base; bases outside gene matches: 2. CDR3 amino acids: CSARTGDNYGYTF. DNA of the CDR3: TGCAGTGCTCGGACAGGGGATAACTATGGCTACACCTTC.

This rearrangement joins TRBV29-1 to TRBJ2-7; TRBD1 agrees at 10 bases. CDR1 and CDR2 from the germline V gene are SQVTM and ANQGSEA. V shed 2 bases and J 4 bases; nucleotides not matched to a gene: 5. This CDR3 has 14 residues. The CDR3 loop is CSVEKGQGSYEQYF. CDR3 in DNA: TGCAGCGTTGAAAAGGGACAGGGGTCGTACGAGCAGTACTTC.

This clonotype was found a few times. The chain is built from TRBV2 and TRBJ2-2, with 7 nucleotides matching TRBD1. Germline V CDR1 and CDR2: SNHLY, FYNNEI. V shed 7 bases, J shed 3 bases, and the junction held 5 bases outside the gene matches. CDR3 length: 14 amino acids. CDR3 sequence reads: CASKSGQHTGELFF. Here the CDR3 DNA reads TGTGCCAGCAAGTCGGGACAGCACACCGGGGAGCTGTTTTTT.

This clonotype came up a few times. This rearrangement joins TRBV15 to TRBJ2-5; D unclear. Germline assignment: CDR1 LNHNV and CDR2 YYDKDF (reference sequence). The CDR3 totals 15 residues. V was trimmed by 0 bases and J by 2 bases, leaving 10 bases between them. The CDR3 reads CATSRDRLEQETQYF. CDR3 DNA sequence: TGTGCCACCAGCAGAGACCGGCTCGAACAAGAGACCCAGTACTTC.

This clonotype was detected ten times or more. J is TRBJ2-5 and V is TRBV5-1, with 7 positions matching TRBD1. Germline CDR1 is SGHRS and CDR2 is YFSETQ. With V trimmed by 2 bases and J by 1 base, 2 bases remained unmatched. This CDR3 is built from 14 residues. CDR3 protein: CASSFRQGQETQYF. CDR3 DNA sequence: TGCGCCAGCAGCTTCCGACAGGGCCAAGAGACCCAGTACTTC.

This clonotype was seen more than once but under ten times. This chain connects TRBV6-5 to TRBJ1-4; tentative D call: TRBD1 (6 bases). The germline gives CDR1 MNHEY, CDR2 SVGAGI. The CDR3 consists of 15 residues. V lost 8 bases and J 5 bases, leaving 18 bases between the germline ends. CDR3 loop: CASVPAGQGNEKLFF. CDR3 nucleotide sequence: TGTGCCAGCGTTCCCGCGGGGCAGGGGAATGAAAAACTGTTTTTT.

This chain uses TRBV12-3 or TRBV12-4 with TRBJ2-7, with TRBD2 as a possible D gene (5 bases). V gave up 6 bases and J gave up 1 base, with 13 bases separating them. The CDR3 is 14 residues long. The CDR3 region has the DNA TGTGCCAGCAGAGCCCGGGGAGAATCCTACGAGCAGTACTTC. Translated: CASRARGESYEQYF.

The rearrangement joins TRBV19 to TRBJ2-1; D is unresolved. V lost 5 bases and J lost 0, with 11 bases in between. Germline values: CDR1 LNHDA, CDR2 SQIVND (reference sequence). The CDR3 totals 15 residues. CDR3 protein: CASSVDGYSYNEQFF. In nucleotides, the CDR3 is TGTGCCAGTAGTGTGGACGGTTACTCCTACAATGAGCAGTTCTTC.

CDR3 coding DNA: TGTGCCATCAGTGAGGGAGGGGCTGGGGCCAACGTCCTGACTTTC. Protein product: CAISEGGAGANVLTF. This sequence joins TRBV10-3 and TRBJ2-6; the D gene is possibly TRBD2 (6 bases). V was shortened by 2 bases and J by 2 bases, with 7 bases between the two germline ends. The CDR3 has 15 residues. Per germline, CDR1 ENHRY and CDR2 SYGVKD.

In this sample, this clonotype turned up a few times. The rearrangement links TRBV4-1 to TRBJ2-2; possible D gene TRBD2, 6 bases. The germline V gene encodes CDR1 MGHRA and CDR2 YSYEKL. The ends were cut back, 4 bases at V and 1 base at J, with 13 bases in the middle. The CDR3 has 16 amino acids. The CDR3 DNA sequence: TGCGCCAGCAGCCCGGGACTCGACCTGAACACCGGGGAGCTGTTTTTT. As protein: CASSPGLDLNTGELFF.

There are many counts of this clonotype. V and J are TRBV7-2 and TRBJ2-2; D gene ambiguous. Trimming took 1 base from V and 1 from J, leaving 7 bases between them. CDR3 size: 15 residues. CDR1 is SGHTA, CDR2 FQGNSA, per germline. For the CDR3, the DNA is TGTGCCAGCAGCTTAGTACCAGGGAACACCGGGGAGCTGTTTTTT. This encodes CASSLVPGNTGELFF. The variable domain in full, completed from reference TRBV7-2 and TRBJ2-2, reads GAGVSQSPSNKVTEKGKDVELRCDPISGHTALYWYRQSLGQGLEFLIYFQGNSAPDKSGLPSDRFSAERTGGSVSTLTIQRTQQEDSAVYLCASSLVPGNTGELFFGEGSRLTVL.

A word on this clonotype: One junction end disagrees with the germline gene, perhaps due to a read error. The chain joins TRBV18 to TRBJ2-4; TRBD2 matches at 7 bases. From germline, CDR1 is KGHSH and CDR2 LQKENI. The CDR3 has 15 amino acids. CDR3 bases: TGTGCCAGCTCACCCTCCGGGACTAACAAAAACTTTCAGTACTTC. Translated, it gives CASSPSGTNKNFQYF.

This clonotype has only a few counts. V is TRBV6-2 or TRBV6-3 and J is TRBJ1-1; maybe TRBD1 (6 bases). Germline CDR1 MNHEY, CDR2 SVGEGT. V gave up 2 bases and J gave up 2 bases, with 15 bases separating them. The CDR3 is made up of 16 amino acids. The CDR3 sequence is CASSYEFPRGNTEAFF. CDR3 DNA sequence: TGTGCCAGCAGTTACGAGTTTCCCAGGGGCAACACTGAAGCTTTCTTT.

This clonotype was recorded at least ten times. J is TRBJ2-2 and V is TRBV4-1; 7 nucleotides match TRBD2. V shed 1 base and J 6 bases; nucleotides not matched to a gene: 5. Per germline, CDR1 MGHRA and CDR2 YSYEKL. This CDR3 is 15 amino acids long. The CDR3 loop is CASSQADGGSGELFF. The DNA of the CDR3 is TGCGCCAGCAGCCAAGCAGACGGGGGGTCCGGGGAGCTGTTTTTT.

V usage is TRBV5-4 and J usage is TRBJ1-2, with 8 positions matching TRBD1. J lost 0 bases, V lost 0 bases, and 13 bases had no gene match. The CDR3 runs to 19 residues. Germline CDR1 reads SGHNT; CDR2 reads YYREEE (reference sequence). The CDR3: CASSLERRQGRGANYGYTF. CDR3 sequence (DNA): TGTGCCAGCAGCTTGGAGAGGAGACAGGGGCGCGGGGCTAACTATGGCTACACCTTC.

The chain is built from TRBV4-1 and TRBJ2-5; D gene uncertain. V was pared by 1 base and J by 1 base, with 7 bases between. Germline V lookup: CDR1 MGHRA, CDR2 YSYEKL. This CDR3 region has 14 residues. CDR3 region: CASSQVTFQETQYF. Written as DNA, the CDR3 is TGCGCCAGCAGCCAAGTGACTTTCCAAGAGACCCAGTACTTC.

In this sample, this clonotype turned up a few times. The CDR3 protein is CSARGDPNQPQHF. CDR3 DNA sequence: TGCAGTGCTAGAGGGGACCCCAATCAGCCCCAGCATTTT. V and J are TRBV20-1 and TRBJ1-5; TRBD1 is a possible D gene (5 bases). V was pared by 1 base and J by 3 bases, with 7 bases between. The CDR3 is 13 amino acids. Germline V gives CDR1 DFQATT, CDR2 SNEGSKA (reference sequence).

This chain joins TRBV6-6 and TRBJ2-2; D is uncertain. Germline values: CDR1 MNHNY, CDR2 SVGAGI (reference sequence). With 11 bases removed from V and 2 bases from J, the gap between germline ends came to 12 bases. The CDR3 sequence is 13 residues long. CDR3 loop: CACDASNTGELFF. The CDR3 nucleotides are TGTGCCTGCGATGCCTCTAACACCGGGGAGCTGTTTTTT.